This T cell receptor beta chain was retrieved from a study of beta chain features in type 1 diabetes. Whole-study results and caveats: Among all four CD4+ subsets, Type 1 diabetes patients had TCRB CDR3s that were moderately but significantly shorter.

The authors took one heparinised blood draw, averaging approximately 120 mL, from each donor. Sorting of CD4+ naive, central memory, regulatory and stem cell-like memory cells was performed via CD45RO/CCR7/CD25/CD127/CD95/CD27. The CDR3 loop spans 17 amino acids. The V gene's germline CDR1 is SGDLS and CDR2 YYNGEE. V lost 0 bases to trimming and J lost 3 bases, with 16 bases between them. Remarks on this clone: The antigen remains unidentified.

Expressed TCRB transcripts were sequenced because the entire RNA isolate underwent reverse transcription. TCRdb's table, derived via immunoSEQ multiplex PCR, lists solely in-frame clones and lacks some. The sample holds about 650,000 clones, roughly 12% seen once. The chain carries TRBV9 and TRBJ2-1; D is perhaps TRBD2 (6 bases). The receptor was derived from a man in his thirties or forties with type 1 diabetes. The sample comprised naive CD4+ T cells from blood. This CDR3 is CASSVGVAENFYNEQFF. The CDR3, as DNA: TGTGCCAGCAGCGTAGGGGTAGCGGAAAATTTCTACAATGAGCAGTTCTTC.